This record looks at one T cell receptor beta chain sequence and its context. The germline gives CDR1 MNHEY, CDR2 SVGAGI. Trimming took off 4 bases at V and 4 bases at J, with 12 bases between the two ends. This CDR3 is 14 amino acids long. The data originate from a study of blood T cell repertoires in COVID-19. Study overall: Italy, Spain and the United States were the sources of the convalescent and acute COVID-19 samples. PBMCs, B-cell-depleted T cells, or T cells provided the cDNA or gDNA that made up the material.

Method: immunoSEQ multiplex PCR; TCRdb's copy keeps in-frame clones and lacks some. This sample yields under 350,000 clones, of which 65% to 90% are seen a single time; about 4.2% belongs to the top ten. Participants, 18 to 89 years old, spanned 25 or so US areas. This receptor was obtained from a middle-aged woman with acute COVID-19. The sequencing input was PBMCs or T cells enriched from blood (not recorded which). The chain recombines TRBV6-5 with TRBJ2-3, with D maybe TRBD2 (5 bases). The CDR3 nucleotides read TGTGCCAGCAGTTCTCAAGGACTTTCAGATACGCAGTATTTT. This gives the protein CASSSQGLSDTQYF.